The following is a T cell receptor beta chain sequence with its context. The data originate from a study of cytomegalovirus exposure and HLA in healthy donors. In the PCR, 60 Vbeta and 13 Jbeta primers were used. Measured with immunoSEQ multiplex PCR; TCRdb has only the in-frame clones, and not every one. The data hold approximately 150,000 clones, with roughly four fifths observed a single time. Per the germline V gene, CDR1 is SEHNR and CDR2 is FQNEAQ (reference sequence). This CDR3 region has 12 residues. V was pared by 8 bases and J by 3 bases, with 11 bases between. Sequencing was carried out using PBMCs. The chain is built from TRBV7-9 and TRBJ2-7; D uncertain. The TCR comes from a man aged 45 to 65 in good health and CMV-seropositive. This chain's CDR3 is CASGSGFYEQYF. The CDR3 nucleotides are TGTGCCAGCGGATCAGGATTCTACGAGCAGTACTTC.